These 9 T cell receptor beta chains were sequenced from one sample in a study of blood T cell repertoires in COVID-19. TCRdb's table, derived via immunoSEQ multiplex PCR, lists solely in-frame clones and lacks some. This table has about 70,000 clones, roughly four fifths appearing once. Sequencing used peripheral blood. The receptors here all came from a woman between 65 and 79 years old with acute or convalescent COVID-19.

The genes are TRBV5-1 and TRBJ2-3; 7 bases agree with TRBD1. Trimming removed 3 bases from V and 0 bases from J; junction bases left unmatched: 19. This CDR3 is built from 20 residues. The V gene's germline CDR1 is SGHRS and CDR2 YFSETQ. DNA of the CDR3: TGCGCCAGCAGCTCGGAAAGGCTCTACTGGGACAGCCTTAGCACAGATACGCAGTATTTT. It translates to CASSSERLYWDSLSTDTQYF.

J is TRBJ2-2 and V is TRBV15, with 7 bases identical to TRBD1. J lost 2 bases, V lost 4 bases, and 4 bases had no gene match. Per the germline V gene, CDR1 is LNHNV and CDR2 is YYDKDF (reference sequence). This CDR3 has 15 residues. The CDR3 region is CATSKGGANTGELFF. CDR3 nucleotides: TGTGCCACCAGCAAAGGGGGCGCAAACACCGGGGAGCTGTTTTTT.

The CDR3 loop is CASSSSGSGRYEQYF. The CDR3 coding sequence is TGTGCCAGCAGTTCTAGCGGGAGCGGGAGGTACGAGCAGTACTTC. The chain links TRBV28 to TRBJ2-7; 10 bases align to TRBD2. Looked up from germline, CDR1 is MDHEN and CDR2 is SYDVKM. This CDR3 is built from 15 residues. Losses at the gene ends were 4 bases for V and 4 bases for J; bases not matched to a gene: 7.

CDR3 protein: CASTRSQGFHTGELFF. The CDR3 DNA sequence: TGTGCCAGCACCCGGTCCCAGGGGTTCCACACCGGGGAGCTGTTTTTT. This rearrangement joins TRBV7-9 to TRBJ2-2, with D perhaps matching TRBD1 (6 bases). The CDR3 runs to 16 residues. Trimming cost V 7 bases and J 3 bases, with 18 bases left between them. Germline CDR1 and CDR2: SEHNR and FQNEAQ (reference sequence).

The V gene is TRBV2, the J gene TRBJ1-6, with D unclear. The CDR3 length is 13 residues. V was trimmed by 0 bases and J by 13 bases, leaving 10 bases between them. Looked up from germline, CDR1 is SNHLY and CDR2 is FYNNEI. CDR3: CASSEASFQPLHF. DNA for the CDR3: TGTGCCAGCAGTGAAGCGTCTTTCCAGCCCCTCCACTTT.

The chain carries TRBV28 and TRBJ2-7; D call uncertain. The CDR3 sequence is 12 residues long. CDR1 is MDHEN and CDR2 is SYDVKM in the germline V gene. Trimming shortened V by 6 bases and J by 3 bases, and 9 bases separated the two germline ends. In DNA form, the CDR3 reads TGTGCCAGCAGCCGACTCTTCTACGAGCAGTACTTC. It specifies CASSRLFYEQYF.

This clone was recorded once. V usage is TRBV28 and J usage is TRBJ1-2; D remains ambiguous. The germline V gene has CDR1 MDHEN and CDR2 SYDVKM. V dropped 2 bases and J dropped 4 bases, with 8 bases sitting between them. The CDR3 runs to 13 residues. CDR3 bases: TGTGCCAGCAGTTTAGTCTCTCCCTATGGCTACACCTTC. Amino acid sequence: CASSLVSPYGYTF.

The J gene is TRBJ2-1, the V gene TRBV15; TRBD2 matches at 9 bases. After removal of 1 base from V and 8 bases from J, the junction contained 9 bases not matched to a gene. Looked up from germline, CDR1 is LNHNV and CDR2 is YYDKDF (reference sequence). This CDR3 has 16 residues. Written as DNA, the CDR3 is TGTGCCACCAGCAGAGCGACTAGCGGCCCCTGGGATGAGCAGTTCTTC. Amino acid sequence: CATSRATSGPWDEQFF.

The chain combines TRBV27 with TRBJ1-3, with D perhaps TRBD1 (5 bases). Per germline, CDR1 MNHEY and CDR2 SMNVEV (reference sequence). This CDR3 is 15 amino acids long. Trimming cost V 6 bases and J 4 bases, with 16 bases left between them. In nucleotides, the CDR3 is TGTGCCAGCAGCTCCTTTAGGGGTTGGGGAAACACCATATATTTT. Its translation: CASSSFRGWGNTIYF.